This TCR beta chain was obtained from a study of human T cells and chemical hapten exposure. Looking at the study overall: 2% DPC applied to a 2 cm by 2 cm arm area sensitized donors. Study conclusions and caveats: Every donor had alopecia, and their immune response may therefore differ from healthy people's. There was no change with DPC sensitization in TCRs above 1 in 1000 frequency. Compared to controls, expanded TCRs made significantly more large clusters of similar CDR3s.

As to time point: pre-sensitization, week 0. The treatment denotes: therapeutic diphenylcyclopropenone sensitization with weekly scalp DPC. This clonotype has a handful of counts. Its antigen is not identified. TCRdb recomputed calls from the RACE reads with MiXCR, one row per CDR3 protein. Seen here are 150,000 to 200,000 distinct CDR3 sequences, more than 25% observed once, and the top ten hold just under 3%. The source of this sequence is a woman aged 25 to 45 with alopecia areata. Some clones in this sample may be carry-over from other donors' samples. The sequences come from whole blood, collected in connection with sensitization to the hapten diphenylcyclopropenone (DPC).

In DNA, the CDR3 is TGTGCCAGCAGCCCCACGTTGGTACAGGGGAGGAACGAGCAGTACTTC. Protein: CASSPTLVQGRNEQYF. The gene calls are TRBV11-3 and TRBJ2-7; the D gene is possibly TRBD1 (7 bases). Germline V gene sequence: CDR1 SGHNT, CDR2 YENEEA. Trimming left V 5 bases short and J 5 bases short, with 22 bases between. The CDR3 has 16 amino acids. The whole variable domain, filled in from reference TRBV11-3 and TRBJ2-7, reads EAGVVQSPRYKIIEKKQPVAFWCNPISGHNTLYWYLQNLGQGPELLIRYENEEAVDDSQLPKDRFSAERLKGVDSTLKIQPAELGDSAVYLCASSPTLVQGRNEQYFGPGTRLTVT.